Each of the 23 T cell receptor beta chains below was sequenced from the same sample in a study of blood T cell repertoires in COVID-19. The table came from immunoSEQ multiplex PCR; TCRdb's copy has only in-frame clones and leaves some out. The data show hundreds of thousands of clones, with about 85% seen just once and approximately 2% held by the top ten. Source material: PBMCs or T cells enriched from blood (not recorded which). Receptors originate from a woman under 30 with acute COVID-19.

The chain couples TRBV10-1 to TRBJ1-1; 9 bases are shared with TRBD1. This CDR3 is 13 amino acids long. The germline V gene encodes CDR1 WNHNN and CDR2 SYGVQD (reference sequence). V dropped 8 bases and J dropped 13; count of bases not matched to a gene: 14. The DNA for the CDR3 is TGCGCCAGCGGACCGGGACAGGGAATCGGAGTTTTCTTT. This translates into CASGPGQGIGVFF.

The gene calls are TRBV7-9 and TRBJ1-4; TRBD1 matches at 9 bases. V lost 4 bases and J lost 8; bases outside the gene matches: 8. Germline CDR1 reads SEHNR; CDR2 reads FQNEAQ (reference sequence). This CDR3 comprises 15 residues. The CDR3 protein is CASSSWTGEGEKLFF. In DNA form, the CDR3 reads TGTGCCAGCAGCTCGTGGACAGGGGAAGGAGAAAAACTGTTTTTT. The entire variable domain, with the rest obtained from reference TRBV7-9 and TRBJ1-4, is as follows: DTGVSQNPRHKITKRGQNVTFRCDPISEHNRLYWYRQTLGQGPEFLTYFQNEAQLEKSRLLSDRFSAERPKGSFSTLEIQRTEQGDSAMYLCASSSWTGEGEKLFFGSGTQLSVL.

This clone appeared a few times. The chain recombines TRBV19 with TRBJ2-5, with 7 bases fitting TRBD2. Per the germline V gene, CDR1 is LNHDA and CDR2 is SQIVND (reference sequence). The CDR3 loop spans 13 amino acids. The V and J ends lost 6 bases and 5 bases, in that order; junction bases with no gene match: 6. The CDR3 reads CASSPREGETQYF. CDR3 DNA: TGTGCCAGTAGCCCAAGGGAGGGGGAGACCCAGTACTTC. The full variable domain, its missing parts supplied by reference TRBV19 and TRBJ2-5, is DGGITQSPKYLFRKEGQNVTLSCEQNLNHDAMYWYRQDPGQGLRLIYYSQIVNDFQKGDIAEGYSVSREKKESFPLTVTSAQKNPTAFYLCASSPREGETQYFGPGTRLLVL.

This chain connects TRBV5-1 to TRBJ1-2, with D unclear. V lost 5 bases and J lost 0, with 5 bases in between. Looked up from germline, CDR1 is SGHRS and CDR2 is YFSETQ. The CDR3 runs 12 residues. The CDR3, as DNA: TGCGCCAGCAGAACGGCTAACTATGGCTACACCTTC. It codes for CASRTANYGYTF. Filled out from reference TRBV5-1 and TRBJ1-2, the complete variable domain reads KAGVTQTPRYLIKTRGQQVTLSCSPISGHRSVSWYQQTPGQGLQFLFEYFSETQRNKGNFPGRFSGRQFSNSRSEMNVSTLELGDSALYLCASRTANYGYTFGSGTRLTVV.

The chain recombines TRBV24-1 with TRBJ2-1, with D perhaps matching TRBD2 (6 bases). The CDR3 extends over 10 amino acids. The germline gives CDR1 KGHDR, CDR2 SFDVKD. V lost 9 bases and J lost 7, with 6 bases in between. CDR3 loop: CATGGNEQFF. CDR3 DNA sequence: TGTGCCACCGGGGGGAATGAGCAGTTCTTC.

The chain combines TRBV29-1 with TRBJ1-2; D is ambiguous. V was trimmed by 3 bases and J by 6 bases, leaving 11 bases between them. The CDR3 is made up of 12 amino acids. Germline V lookup: CDR1 SQVTM, CDR2 ANQGSEA. CDR3 in DNA: TGCAGCGTTGACGAAGTTCGAGATGGCTACACCTTC. The encoded protein is CSVDEVRDGYTF.

The rearrangement joins TRBV10-3 to TRBJ2-7; D is possibly TRBD2 (5 bases). Germline CDR1 is ENHRY and CDR2 is SYGVKD. This CDR3 contains 11 residues. The V gene lost 7 bases and the J gene lost 7 bases, with 11 bases spanning the gap. As DNA, the CDR3 is TGTGCCATCAAGGCCTCGGGAGAGCAGTACTTC. Translated: CAIKASGEQYF.

The rearrangement links TRBV28 to TRBJ1-1; no clear D. Germline V gene sequence: CDR1 MDHEN, CDR2 SYDVKM. CDR3 size: 13 residues. V lost 9 bases and J lost 0, with 11 bases in between. The CDR3 protein is CASLSLLNTEAFF. In nucleotides, the CDR3 is TGTGCCAGTCTATCATTGCTGAACACTGAAGCTTTCTTT.

This chain connects TRBV18 to TRBJ1-1, with D hard to call. CDR3 length equals 14 residues. CDR1 and CDR2 (germline): KGHSH, LQKENI. V was trimmed by 6 bases and J by 3 bases, leaving 14 bases between them. CDR3 DNA: TGTGCCAGCTCGTACCAAGAGGCGGACACTGAAGCTTTCTTT. Its protein product is CASSYQEADTEAFF. Looking up the rest from reference TRBV18 and TRBJ1-1 gives the full variable domain: NAGVMQNPRHLVRRRGQEARLRCSPMKGHSHVYWYRQLPEEGLKFMVYLQKENIIDESGMPKERFSAEFPKEGPSILRIQQVVRGDSAAYFCASSYQEADTEAFFGQGTRLTVV.

The chain carries TRBV7-9 and TRBJ1-5; 7 bases match TRBD1. The V and J ends lost 5 bases and 5 bases, in that order; junction bases with no gene match: 6. The CDR3 runs to 14 residues. Germline V lookup: CDR1 SEHNR, CDR2 FQNEAQ (reference sequence). Here the CDR3 DNA reads TGTGCCAGCAGCCCCGACAGGGTTGATCAGCCCCAGCATTTT. The encoded protein is CASSPDRVDQPQHF.

The chain joins TRBV14 to TRBJ2-1, with 11 bases fitting TRBD1. V gave up 1 base and J gave up 6 bases; unmatched junction bases: 5. The CDR3 is 16 amino acids. Germline V gives CDR1 SGHDN, CDR2 FVKESK. CDR3 sequence reads: CASSQAGTGGINEQFF. The CDR3 DNA follows: TGTGCCAGCAGCCAAGCCGGGACAGGGGGGATCAATGAGCAGTTCTTC. Based on the CDR3 plus reference TRBV14 and TRBJ2-1, the full variable domain is EAGVTQFPSHSVIEKGQTVTLRCDPISGHDNLYWYRRVMGKEIKFLLHFVKESKQDESGMPNNRFLAERTGGTYSTLKVQPAELEDSGVYFCASSQAGTGGINEQFFGPGTRLTVL.

J is TRBJ1-2 and V is TRBV5-1; TRBD1 matches at 7 bases. CDR1 is SGHRS, CDR2 YFSETQ, per germline. CDR3 size: 14 residues. V was clipped by 3 bases and J by 6 bases; unmatched bases: 8. The CDR3 bases are TGCGCCAGCAGCTATCTACAGGGGAACGATGGCTACACCTTC. Translated, it gives CASSYLQGNDGYTF.

The chain links TRBV7-6 to TRBJ2-7; perhaps TRBD2 as D (6 bases). This CDR3 has 15 residues. Germline CDR1 reads SGHVS; CDR2 reads FNYEAQ. V was cut by 5 bases and J by 12 bases, with 26 bases left in between. CDR3 in DNA: TGTGCCAGCAGCCCAAAGCGGGTGTTAAAGCGGGTAATGTACTTC. Residues: CASSPKRVLKRVMYF.

The chain uses TRBV9 and TRBJ1-2, with 7 bases lining up with TRBD1. The CDR3 runs to 15 residues. The V gene end was trimmed by 3 bases and the J gene end by 2 bases; junction bases not matched to a gene: 7. From germline, CDR1 is SGDLS and CDR2 YYNGEE. The CDR3 DNA is TGTGCCAGCAGCGCATCCGGGACAGACAACTATGGCTACACCTTC. Translating gives CASSASGTDNYGYTF.

The chain has TRBV6-5 and TRBJ2-7; possible D gene TRBD2, 5 bases. The CDR3 totals 14 residues. Trimming shortened V by 7 bases and J by 2 bases, and 15 bases separated the two germline ends. Per germline, CDR1 MNHEY and CDR2 SVGAGI. The CDR3 reads CASTPAGGAYEQYF. As DNA, the CDR3 is TGTGCCAGCACGCCCGCGGGTGGCGCCTACGAGCAGTACTTC.

The rearrangement joins TRBV19 to TRBJ1-4; 8 nucleotides line up with TRBD1. Germline trimming cut 2 bases from V and 5 bases from J; bases unmatched to any gene: 10. Germline CDR1 is LNHDA and CDR2 is SQIVND (reference sequence). The CDR3 has 17 residues. The CDR3 sequence: CASSITPPGQDNEKLFF. Written as DNA, the CDR3 is TGTGCCAGTAGTATAACCCCGCCGGGACAGGACAATGAAAAACTGTTTTTT.

The V and J genes are TRBV21-1 and TRBJ2-5; the tabulated D call, TRBD2, remains unverified against the DNA. TRBV21-1 is flagged as a pseudogene. This CDR3 comprises 17 residues. The CDR3, as DNA: TGTGCCAGCAGCATCAGCGGGAGGGCCAGTGGCCAAGAGACCCAGTACTTC. This gives the protein CASSISGRASGQETQYF.

The genes are TRBV6-5 and TRBJ1-6; D might be TRBD1 (5 bases). Per germline, CDR1 MNHEY and CDR2 SVGAGI. The V and J ends lost 9 bases and 6 bases respectively, with 15 bases between them. The CDR3 covers 14 residues. CDR3 coding DNA: TGTGCCAGTAACGTTGGGGGGGGTAATTCACCCCTCCACTTT. This sequence encodes CASNVGGGNSPLHF.

V gene TRBV2 combines with J gene TRBJ1-1; unclear D gene. CDR3 length: 14 residues. V dropped 4 bases and J dropped 1 base, with 10 bases sitting between them. CDR1 is SNHLY, CDR2 FYNNEI, per germline. Here the CDR3 reads CASSGEKWNTEAFF. DNA for the CDR3: TGTGCCAGCAGTGGCGAGAAGTGGAACACTGAAGCTTTCTTT.

This chain connects TRBV5-4 to TRBJ2-5; D is uncertain. This CDR3 is 13 amino acids long. Germline CDR1 SGHNT, CDR2 YYREEE (reference sequence). Between the trimmed V and J ends, which lost 2 bases and 9 bases, there was a span of 14 bases. This CDR3 is CASSFTSSAAQYF. The CDR3 region has the DNA TGTGCCAGCAGCTTCACCTCGTCCGCGGCCCAGTACTTC.

This chain uses TRBV18 with TRBJ2-1, with 7 positions matching TRBD1. Per the germline V gene, CDR1 is KGHSH and CDR2 is LQKENI. This CDR3 spans 15 amino acids. With V trimmed by 4 bases and J by 4 bases, 7 bases remained unmatched. CDR3 bases: TGTGCCAGCTCACAAAGGGACAGACAGTACAATGAGCAGTTCTTC. It codes for CASSQRDRQYNEQFF.

V is TRBV6-5 and J is TRBJ2-7, with 7 bases identical to TRBD1. Germline CDR1 MNHEY, CDR2 SVGAGI. This CDR3 comprises 15 residues. The V and J ends lost 5 bases and 6 bases, in that order; junction bases with no gene match: 13. The CDR3 bases are TGTGCCAGCAGTCGGCGTGACAGGGATTCCGGCGAGCAGTACTTC. Translating gives CASSRRDRDSGEQYF.

V usage is TRBV5-1 and J usage is TRBJ2-2; 9 bases fit TRBD1. Germline V gene lookup returns CDR1 SGHRS and CDR2 YFSETQ. The CDR3 consists of 16 residues. The V segment lost 3 bases and the J segment 0 bases; nucleotides outside the gene matches: 3. In DNA, the CDR3 is TGCGCCAGCAGCTCCGGGACAGGGTCGAACACCGGGGAGCTGTTTTTT. Translated, it gives CASSSGTGSNTGELFF.